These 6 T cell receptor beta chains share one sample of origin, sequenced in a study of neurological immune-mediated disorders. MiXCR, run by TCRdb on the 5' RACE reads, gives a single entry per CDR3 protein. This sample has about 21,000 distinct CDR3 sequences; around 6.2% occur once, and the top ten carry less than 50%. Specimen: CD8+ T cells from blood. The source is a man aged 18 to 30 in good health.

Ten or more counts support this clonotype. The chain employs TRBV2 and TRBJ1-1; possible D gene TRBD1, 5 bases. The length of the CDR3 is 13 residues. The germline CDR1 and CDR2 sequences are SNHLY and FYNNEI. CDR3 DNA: TGTGCATCCGGGAGCTCGAGGGGCACTGAAGCTTTCTTT. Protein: CASGSSRGTEAFF. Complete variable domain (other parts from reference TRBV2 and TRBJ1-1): EPEVTQTPSHQVTQMGQEVILRCVPISNHLYFYWYRQILGQKVEFLVSFYNNEISEKSEIFDDQFSVERPDGSNFTLKIRSTKLEDSAMYFCASGSSRGTEAFFGQGTRLTVV.

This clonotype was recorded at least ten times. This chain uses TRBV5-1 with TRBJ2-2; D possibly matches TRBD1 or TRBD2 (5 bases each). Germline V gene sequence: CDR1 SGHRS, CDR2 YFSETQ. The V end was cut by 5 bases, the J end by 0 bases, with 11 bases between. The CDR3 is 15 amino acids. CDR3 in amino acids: CASSVGTTNTGELFF. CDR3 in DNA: TGCGCCAGCAGTGTCGGGACGACGAACACCGGGGAGCTGTTTTTT.

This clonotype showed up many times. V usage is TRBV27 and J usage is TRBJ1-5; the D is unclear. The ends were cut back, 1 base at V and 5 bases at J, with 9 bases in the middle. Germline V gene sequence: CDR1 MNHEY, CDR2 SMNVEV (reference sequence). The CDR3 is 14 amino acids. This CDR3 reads CASSLFGSHQPQHF. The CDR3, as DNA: TGTGCCAGCAGTTTATTTGGGAGTCATCAGCCCCAGCATTTT.

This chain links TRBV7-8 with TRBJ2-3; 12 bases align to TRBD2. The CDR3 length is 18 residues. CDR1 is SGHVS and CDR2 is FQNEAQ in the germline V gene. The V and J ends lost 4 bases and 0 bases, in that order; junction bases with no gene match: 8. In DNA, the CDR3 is TGTGCCAGCAGCTGGAGGCCGACTAGCGGGAGAAGCACAGATACGCAGTATTTT. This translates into CASSWRPTSGRSTDTQYF.

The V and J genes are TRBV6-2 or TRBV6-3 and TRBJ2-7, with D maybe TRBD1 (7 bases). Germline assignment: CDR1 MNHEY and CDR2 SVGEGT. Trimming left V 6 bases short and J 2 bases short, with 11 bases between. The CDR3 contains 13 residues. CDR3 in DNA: TGTGCCAGCAGCCGGGGGACAGCCTACGAGCAGTACTTC. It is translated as CASSRGTAYEQYF.

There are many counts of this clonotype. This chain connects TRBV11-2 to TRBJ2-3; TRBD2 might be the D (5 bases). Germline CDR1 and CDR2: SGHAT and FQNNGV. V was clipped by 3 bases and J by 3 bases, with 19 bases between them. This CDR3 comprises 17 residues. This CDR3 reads CASSFTWTDPGTDTQYF. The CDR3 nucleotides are TGTGCCAGCAGCTTCACCTGGACTGACCCTGGAACAGATACGCAGTATTTT.